This T cell receptor beta chain was sequenced for a study of T cells in Graves' hyperthyroidism and ophthalmopathy. The CDR3 has 12 residues. The V and J ends lost 4 bases and 9 bases respectively, with 13 bases between them. In germline, CDR1 is SGHTA, CDR2 FQGNSA. Subjects aged 18 to 65 presented with newly diagnosed hyperthyroidism of less than 2 months' duration. Blood dates from first hyperthyroidism diagnosis, before any ophthalmopathy symptoms. The PBMCs had their origin in roughly 10 ml of fresh peripheral blood. Study results and caveats: In validation, the model predicted ophthalmopathy. These predictions came a median approximately 6.5 months before onset.

Researchers amplified the TCR beta CDR3 regions from RNA transcripts. HTBI primers drove first-round RT-PCR of the TCR CDR3. In TCRdb, the multiplex PCR reads were re-called with MiXCR into one record per CDR3 protein. The table lists over 700,000 distinct CDR3 sequences, around 20% of them singletons, with 16% in the top ten. In the case of this clonotype: Antigen unknown.

The sequence came from a woman aged 45-60 years with Graves' hyperthyroidism that later progressed to Graves' ophthalmopathy. The V call is TRBV7-2, the J call TRBJ2-7, with D possibly TRBD2 on 6 matching bases. Sequenced material: blood. CDR3 protein: CASSYSAGRQYF. The CDR3 DNA reads TGTGCCAGCAGCTACTCGGCGGGGCGGCAGTACTTC.